Listed here are 15 T cell receptor beta chains from one sample, sequenced in a study of response to subunit inactivated influenza vaccine listed by TCRdb under 2018. Receptor amplification or capture employed RT-PCR. This sample was sequenced with an Illumina HiSeq 2500. In-frame beta chains were kept once TCRdb had trimmed the public reads at Q25 with fastp and called clones with MiXCR. Rows are combined by CDR3 protein, so each entry shows the most common genes and DNA. The sample profile shows about 540,000 distinct CDR3 sequences; approximately 22% of them were found once. The ten largest clonotypes hold roughly 2.8% of the sample. The data were also submitted as part of a second study, on T cells expressing NK-cell markers. The second study, in turn, reports: TCR beta cDNA libraries were prepared using 5'RACE template switching, which introduced a universal primer site and unique molecular identifiers.

This specimen consisted of CD4+ T cells sorted from PBMCs, obtained less than 13 days after vaccination. The receptors were gathered from a man aged 45-60 years who received an inactivated influenza vaccine. Donor details come from another sample of the same person, matched by shared clones.

This clonotype was seen repeatedly, ten times or more. One end of the junction is discordant with germline, which a read error may explain. The V call is TRBV12-3 or TRBV12-4, the J call TRBJ1-4; D ambiguous. This CDR3 region has 14 residues. The CDR3 here is CASSLRATNEKLFF. CDR3 sequence (DNA): TGCGCCAGCAGCTTAAGAGCAACTAATGAAAAACTGTTTTTT.

The chain has TRBV12-3 or TRBV12-4 and TRBJ1-1, with 8 bases lining up with TRBD1. The V gene end was trimmed by 6 bases and the J gene end by 4 bases; junction bases not matched to a gene: 10. This CDR3 contains 15 residues. This chain's CDR3 is CASSSRTGRVTEAFF. The CDR3 region has the DNA TGTGCCAGCAGCTCCCGGACAGGGCGCGTCACTGAAGCTTTCTTT.

V is TRBV3-1 and J is TRBJ1-4; weak D call: TRBD1 (5 bases). Trimming took off 3 bases at V and 8 bases at J, with 13 bases between the two ends. From germline, CDR1 is LGHDT and CDR2 YNNKEL (reference sequence). This CDR3 has 14 residues. The CDR3 loop is CASSHAGNVEKLFF. CDR3 DNA sequence: TGTGCCAGCAGCCACGCAGGGAACGTGGAAAAACTGTTTTTT.

The gene calls are TRBV6-5 and TRBJ1-4, with D perhaps TRBD1 (5 bases). Germline CDR1 reads MNHEY; CDR2 reads SVGAGI. The CDR3 sequence is 16 residues long. Trimming shortened V by 3 bases and J by 8 bases, and 19 bases separated the two germline ends. CDR3 residues: CASSYEFMAGREKLFF. Written as DNA, the CDR3 is TGTGCCAGCAGTTATGAGTTTATGGCAGGGAGGGAAAAACTGTTTTTT.

V and J are TRBV20-1 and TRBJ2-2; D not certain. Between the trimmed V and J ends, which lost 4 bases and 3 bases, there was a span of 9 bases. Germline V lookup: CDR1 DFQATT, CDR2 SNEGSKA (reference sequence). This CDR3 spans 13 amino acids. The chain's CDR3 is CSAKGLDTGELFF. The DNA for the CDR3 is TGCAGTGCTAAAGGGTTGGACACCGGGGAGCTGTTTTTT.

This clonotype came up a few times. The chain employs TRBV10-3 and TRBJ2-2; 10 bases fit TRBD2. The CDR3 length is 15 residues. Trimming took 2 bases from V and 6 from J; bases not matched to a gene: 3. Germline V gene lookup returns CDR1 ENHRY and CDR2 SYGVKD. The CDR3 region has the DNA TGTGCCATCAGTGAGGCTAGCGGGAGCCCCGGGGAGCTGTTTTTT. Translating gives CAISEASGSPGELFF.

In nucleotides, the CDR3 is TGTGCCAGCAGCTTAAAGATATACAGGGCTACCTACAATGAGCAGTTCTTC. Translated, it gives CASSLKIYRATYNEQFF. V and J are TRBV7-9 and TRBJ2-1; maybe TRBD1 (6 bases). Germline V gives CDR1 SEHNR, CDR2 FQNEAQ (reference sequence). The CDR3 has 17 amino acids. Trimming left V 2 bases short and J 2 bases short, with 16 bases between.

The chain carries TRBV18 and TRBJ2-3, with 7 nucleotides matching TRBD2. Losses at the gene ends were 2 bases for V and 1 base for J; bases not matched to a gene: 6. CDR1 is KGHSH, CDR2 LQKENI, per germline. The CDR3 has 16 amino acids. CDR3 sequence: CASSPGVLAGTDTQYF. CDR3 DNA sequence: TGTGCCAGCTCACCAGGGGTCCTAGCGGGCACAGATACGCAGTATTTT.

V is TRBV20-1 and J is TRBJ2-5; 12 positions agree with TRBD2. Germline V gives CDR1 DFQATT, CDR2 SNEGSKA (reference sequence). This CDR3 contains 15 residues. V lost 6 bases to trimming and J lost 5 bases; unmatched junction nucleotides: 10. The CDR3 DNA reads TGCAGTGCGCGACAGACTAGCGGGAGTTGGGAGACCCAGTACTTC. Amino acid sequence: CSARQTSGSWETQYF.

The chain couples TRBV6-2 or TRBV6-3 to TRBJ2-1; TRBD2 matches 9 bases. CDR3 length: 15 amino acids. The ends lost 5 bases at V and 4 bases at J; junction bases unmatched: 6. Per germline, CDR1 MNHEY and CDR2 SVGEGT. The CDR3 loop reads CASSAGTSRYNEQFF. CDR3 nucleotide sequence: TGTGCCAGCAGTGCCGGGACTAGCAGGTACAATGAGCAGTTCTTC.

The rearrangement joins TRBV6-2 or TRBV6-3 to TRBJ2-1; TRBD1 aligns across 8 bases. V lost 0 bases and J lost 2; bases outside the gene matches: 3. Germline loops: CDR1 MNHEY, CDR2 SVGEGT. The CDR3 runs to 16 residues. For the CDR3, the DNA is TGTGCCAGCAGTTACTCGATCAGGGGGCCCTACAATGAGCAGTTCTTC. Amino acid sequence: CASSYSIRGPYNEQFF.

About this clonotype itself: Because it lacks the conserved phenylalanine or tryptophan at the end, this CDR3 is likely a read error. The V gene is TRBV7-9, the J gene TRBJ1-1; the match to TRBD1 covers 7 bases. This CDR3 is built from 15 residues. The V gene end was trimmed by 5 bases and the J gene end by 1 base; junction bases not matched to a gene: 7. The germline CDR1 and CDR2 sequences are SEHNR and FQNEAQ (reference sequence). The CDR3: CASSVMGQSNTEAFS. CDR3 DNA: TGTGCCAGCAGCGTCATGGGACAGTCGAACACTGAAGCTTTCTCT.

This rearrangement joins TRBV7-9 to TRBJ2-7; D possibly matches TRBD1 or TRBD2 (5 bases each). V lost 1 base and J lost 6, with 16 bases in between. Per the germline V gene, CDR1 is SEHNR and CDR2 is FQNEAQ (reference sequence). The CDR3 is 15 residues long. For the CDR3, the DNA is TGTGCCAGCAGCTTAGGAATGGGGTCGAGGGGCGAGCAGTACTTC. Its translation is CASSLGMGSRGEQYF.

V and J are TRBV29-1 and TRBJ1-1, with 7 bases aligning to TRBD1. V was clipped by 5 bases and J by 0 bases; unmatched bases: 6. This CDR3 has 14 residues. CDR1 and CDR2 from the germline V gene are SQVTM and ANQGSEA. CDR3 in amino acids: CSVLRTGLNTEAFF. The DNA for the CDR3 is TGCAGCGTTTTACGGACAGGCTTGAACACTGAAGCTTTCTTT.

This clonotype was seen a few times. The V and J genes are TRBV29-1 and TRBJ2-7; a possible D gene is TRBD2 (6 bases). The germline gives CDR1 SQVTM, CDR2 ANQGSEA. Between the trimmed V and J ends, which lost 3 bases and 3 bases, there was a span of 9 bases. The CDR3 covers 12 residues. CDR3: CSVEGLGYEQYF. The DNA of the CDR3 is TGCAGCGTTGAGGGACTGGGCTACGAGCAGTACTTC.